Below, one T cell receptor beta chain is given with its context. It has no known antigen specificity. Per-base qualities were not stored, and no clone one base away is much larger. One collaborating source in Seattle enrolled patients while the patients were actively infected and followed the patients over time throughout the course of disease. Whole blood was collected in K2EDTA tubes by collaborating institutions according to the institutions' own protocols. Collaborator samples were shipped for TCRbeta analysis as frozen whole blood, isolated PBMCs, or DNA extracted from either sample type. The data stem from a study of blood T cell repertoires in COVID-19 (dated by TCRdb to the early 2020s). About the full investigation: Collaborator samples came from the United States, Italy and Spain and covered acute and convalescent phases of COVID-19. Subjects who had been exposed to COVID-19, were actively infected with it, or had recovered from it provided the deeply sampled blood TCRbeta repertoires that made up the dataset. Samples came from the ongoing ImmuneRACE study (first 160 participants) plus 1,254 subjects from 6 global collaborators. Sample metadata almost always included a de-identified subject ID, COVID-19 status, age in years and sex. Where HLA class I and class II types were available, the types were taken from metadata supplied by the sample provider, not from assay-based typing. The repertoires were released in a freely available public database meant as a resource for research on the immune response to SARS-CoV-2. The material from the prospective study consisted of cDNA or gDNA derived from T cells, B-cell-depleted T cells, or PBMCs.

The CDR3 runs 15 residues from the cysteine to the phenylalanine. Just CDR3 DNA is preserved here, 45 bases in frame from base 1. V lost 0 bases and J lost 2 bases; the stretch between them is 8 bases long. Looking up the germline V gene yields CDR1 KGHSH and CDR2 LQKENI. The immunoSEQ Assay, a bias-controlled multiplex PCR, was used to amplify TCRbeta CDR3 regions from genomic DNA. The original methods were these. The number of nucleated cells in each sample was estimated by amplification of reference gene primers within the assay. To quantify the absolute abundance of each unique TCRbeta CDR3 rearrangement, sequence reads were collapsed and filtered. For each sample, productive Simpson clonality was calculated by taking the square root of Simpson's diversity index across productive rearrangements. As stored in TCRdb, this immuneACCESS dataset retains in-frame rearrangements with V and J assigned. A fraction of the clones does not appear; measured against another copy, unresolved V genes explain less than half of the discrepancy, and the remainder lacks a known reason. V, J and clone size are those of that table, while D and trimming were read from the DNA. The sample yields roughly 340,000 clones; 85% to 90% were counted once. The ten biggest clones cover roughly 6.6% of the sample.

Broader findings and caveats from the paper: The quantity of clinical and demographic metadata differed by source and by participant and was supplied without curation.

The clonotype was recovered from a woman between 70 and 85 years old with COVID-19, enrolled during active disease. Recombination joined TRBV18 with TRBJ1-5; possibly the D gene is TRBD1, per 5 matching bases. Sequencing was carried out using peripheral blood. This receptor carries the CDR3 CASSPPGQGNQPQHF. The bases are TGTGCCAGCTCACCACCGGGGCAGGGCAATCAGCCCCAGCATTTT.